This T cell receptor beta chain was retrieved from a study of blood T cell repertoires in COVID-19. Study-level information: Some COVID-19 samples were acute and others convalescent; all came from the United States, Italy and Spain. T cells, B-cell-depleted T cells, or PBMCs provided the cDNA or gDNA that served as material.

Libraries were prepared by immunoSEQ multiplex PCR; TCRdb keeps only in-frame clonotypes and omits some of them. Among tens of thousands of clones listed, about four fifths were seen once. V dropped 8 bases and J dropped 4 bases, with 14 bases sitting between them. The CDR3 has 13 amino acids. Looked up from germline, CDR1 is MNHEY and CDR2 is SVGAGI. Sequencing used peripheral blood. The rearrangement joins TRBV6-5 to TRBJ1-2, with D possibly TRBD1 on 6 matching bases. The TCR was taken from a man in his 70s with acute or convalescent COVID-19. CDR3 nucleotides: TGTGCCAGCGGACAGAGAAATGTCTATGGCTACACCTTC. It yields the protein CASGQRNVYGYTF.